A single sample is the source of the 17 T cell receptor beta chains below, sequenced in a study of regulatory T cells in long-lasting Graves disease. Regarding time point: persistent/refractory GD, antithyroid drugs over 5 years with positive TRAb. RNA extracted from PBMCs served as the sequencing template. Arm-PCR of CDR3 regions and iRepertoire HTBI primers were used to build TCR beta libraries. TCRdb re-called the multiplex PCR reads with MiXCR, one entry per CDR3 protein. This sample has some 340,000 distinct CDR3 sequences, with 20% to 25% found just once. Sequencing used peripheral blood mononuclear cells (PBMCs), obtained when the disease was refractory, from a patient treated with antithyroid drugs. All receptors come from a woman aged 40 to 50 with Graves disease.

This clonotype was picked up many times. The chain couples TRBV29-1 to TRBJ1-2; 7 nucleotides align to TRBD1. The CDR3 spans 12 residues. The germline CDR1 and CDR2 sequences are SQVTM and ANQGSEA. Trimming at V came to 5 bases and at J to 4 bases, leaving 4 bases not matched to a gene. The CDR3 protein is CSVPRQGYGYTF. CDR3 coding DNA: TGCAGCGTTCCGCGACAGGGCTATGGCTACACCTTC.

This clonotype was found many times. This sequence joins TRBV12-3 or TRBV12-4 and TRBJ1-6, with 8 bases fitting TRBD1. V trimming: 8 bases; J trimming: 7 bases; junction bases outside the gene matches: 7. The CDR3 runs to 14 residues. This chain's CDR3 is CASGGGQENSPLHF. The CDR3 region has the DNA TGTGCCAGCGGTGGGGGACAGGAAAATTCACCCCTCCACTTT.

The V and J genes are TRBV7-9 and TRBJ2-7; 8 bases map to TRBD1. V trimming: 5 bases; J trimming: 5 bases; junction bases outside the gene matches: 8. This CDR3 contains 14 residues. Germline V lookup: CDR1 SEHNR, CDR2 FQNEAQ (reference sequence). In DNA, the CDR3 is TGTGCCAGCAGCCTCCAAGGACAGGGCGACGAGCAGTACTTC. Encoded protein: CASSLQGQGDEQYF.

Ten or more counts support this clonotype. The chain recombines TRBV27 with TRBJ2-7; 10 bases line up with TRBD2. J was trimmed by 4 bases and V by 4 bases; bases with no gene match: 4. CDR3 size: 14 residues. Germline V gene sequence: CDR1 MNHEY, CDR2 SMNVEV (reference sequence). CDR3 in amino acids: CASSWASGSYEQYF. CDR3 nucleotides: TGTGCCAGCAGTTGGGCTAGCGGGAGTTACGAGCAGTACTTC.

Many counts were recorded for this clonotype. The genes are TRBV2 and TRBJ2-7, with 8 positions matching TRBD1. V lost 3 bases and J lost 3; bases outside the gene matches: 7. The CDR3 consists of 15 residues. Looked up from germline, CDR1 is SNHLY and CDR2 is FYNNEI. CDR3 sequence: CASSEGRDRSYEQYF. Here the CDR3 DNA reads TGTGCCAGCAGTGAGGGCCGGGACAGGAGCTACGAGCAGTACTTC. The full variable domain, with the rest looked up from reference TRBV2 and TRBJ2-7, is EPEVTQTPSHQVTQMGQEVILRCVPISNHLYFYWYRQILGQKVEFLVSFYNNEISEKSEIFDDQFSVERPDGSNFTLKIRSTKLEDSAMYFCASSEGRDRSYEQYFGPGTRLTVT.

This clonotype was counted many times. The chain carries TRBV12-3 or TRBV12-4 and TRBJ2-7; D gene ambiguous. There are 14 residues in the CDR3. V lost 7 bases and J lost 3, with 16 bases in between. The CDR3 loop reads CASTPHLWFYEQYF. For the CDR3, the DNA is TGTGCCAGCACCCCTCATTTGTGGTTCTACGAGCAGTACTTC.

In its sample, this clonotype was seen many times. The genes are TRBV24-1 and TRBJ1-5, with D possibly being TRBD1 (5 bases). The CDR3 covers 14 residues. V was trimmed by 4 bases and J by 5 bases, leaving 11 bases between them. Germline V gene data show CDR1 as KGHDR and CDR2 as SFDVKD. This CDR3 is CATSEEGSYQPQHF. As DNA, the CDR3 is TGTGCCACCAGTGAGGAGGGGAGCTATCAGCCCCAGCATTTT.

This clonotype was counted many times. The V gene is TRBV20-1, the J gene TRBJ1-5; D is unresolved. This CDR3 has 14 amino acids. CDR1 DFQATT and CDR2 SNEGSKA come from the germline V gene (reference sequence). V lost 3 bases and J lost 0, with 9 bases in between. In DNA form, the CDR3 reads TGCAGTGCTAGGGCCAGGAGTAGCAATCAGCCCCAGCATTTT. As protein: CSARARSSNQPQHF.

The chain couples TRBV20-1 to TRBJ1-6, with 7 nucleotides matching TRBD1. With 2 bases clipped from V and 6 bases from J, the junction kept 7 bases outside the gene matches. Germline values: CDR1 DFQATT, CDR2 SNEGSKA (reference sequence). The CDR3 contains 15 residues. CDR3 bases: TGCAGTGCTAGACTGACAGGGCCCTTTAATTCACCCCTCCACTTT. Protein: CSARLTGPFNSPLHF.

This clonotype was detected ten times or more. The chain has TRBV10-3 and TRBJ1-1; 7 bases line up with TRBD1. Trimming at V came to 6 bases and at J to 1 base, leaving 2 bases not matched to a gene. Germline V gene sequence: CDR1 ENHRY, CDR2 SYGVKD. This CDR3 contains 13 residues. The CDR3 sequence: CAIRQGRNTEAFF. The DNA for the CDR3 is TGTGCCATCAGACAGGGGAGGAACACTGAAGCTTTCTTT.

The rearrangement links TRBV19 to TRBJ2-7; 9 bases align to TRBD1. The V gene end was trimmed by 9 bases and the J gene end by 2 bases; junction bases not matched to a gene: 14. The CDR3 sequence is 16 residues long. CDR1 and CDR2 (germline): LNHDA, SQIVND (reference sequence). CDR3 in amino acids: CARPKPGTGITYEQYF. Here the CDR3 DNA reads TGTGCCAGACCTAAGCCCGGGACAGGGATTACCTACGAGCAGTACTTC.

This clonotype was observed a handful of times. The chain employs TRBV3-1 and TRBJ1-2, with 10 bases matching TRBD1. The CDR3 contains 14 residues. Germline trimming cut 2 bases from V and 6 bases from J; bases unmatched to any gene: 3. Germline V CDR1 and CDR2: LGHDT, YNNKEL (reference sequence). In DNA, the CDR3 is TGTGCCAGCAGCCAATCTGACAGGGGGCATGGCTACACCTTC. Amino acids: CASSQSDRGHGYTF.

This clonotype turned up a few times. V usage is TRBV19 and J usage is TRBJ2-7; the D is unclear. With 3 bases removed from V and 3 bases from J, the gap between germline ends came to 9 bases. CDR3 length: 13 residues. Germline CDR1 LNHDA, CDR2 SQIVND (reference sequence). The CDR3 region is CASSMAAHYEQYF. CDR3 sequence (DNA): TGTGCCAGTAGTATGGCAGCCCACTACGAGCAGTACTTC.

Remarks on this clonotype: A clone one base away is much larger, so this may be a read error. In DNA form, the CDR3 reads TGCAGCGACAAGCAACAGGGAGGAGGTAGCAATCAGCCCCAGCATTTT. Its translation: CSDKQQGGGSNQPQHF. This chain connects TRBV29-1 to TRBJ1-5; a possible D gene is TRBD1 (6 bases). Germline lookup yields CDR1 SQVTM and CDR2 ANQGSEA. The CDR3 is 16 amino acids. V dropped 7 bases and J dropped 0 bases, with 19 bases sitting between them.

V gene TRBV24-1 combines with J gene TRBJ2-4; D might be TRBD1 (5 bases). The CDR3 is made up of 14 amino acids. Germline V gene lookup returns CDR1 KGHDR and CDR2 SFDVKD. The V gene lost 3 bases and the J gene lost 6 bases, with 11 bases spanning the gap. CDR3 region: CATSDADSRNIQYF. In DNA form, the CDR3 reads TGTGCCACCAGTGATGCAGACAGCAGAAACATTCAGTACTTC.

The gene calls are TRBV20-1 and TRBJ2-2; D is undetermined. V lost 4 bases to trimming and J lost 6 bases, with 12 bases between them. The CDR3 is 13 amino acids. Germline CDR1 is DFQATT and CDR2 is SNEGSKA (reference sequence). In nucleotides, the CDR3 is TGCAGTGCTAACAAATTCGACGCCGGGGAGCTGTTTTTT. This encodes CSANKFDAGELFF.

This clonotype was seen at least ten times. The CDR3 reads CASSSLGVSLSGANVLTF. Written as DNA, the CDR3 is TGTGCCAGCAGCTCCCTGGGGGTGTCCCTCTCTGGGGCCAACGTCCTGACTTTC. This rearrangement joins TRBV11-2 to TRBJ2-6; the D call may be TRBD1 or TRBD2 (5 bases each). Germline assignment: CDR1 SGHAT and CDR2 FQNNGV. The CDR3 contains 18 residues. The V gene lost 4 bases and the J gene lost 0 bases, with 16 bases spanning the gap. Based on the CDR3 plus reference TRBV11-2 and TRBJ2-6, the full variable domain is EAGVAQSPRYKIIEKRQSVAFWCNPISGHATLYWYQQILGQGPKLLIQFQNNGVVDDSQLPKDRFSAERLKGVDSTLKIQPAKLEDSAVYLCASSSLGVSLSGANVLTFGAGSRLTVL.